One and the same sample provided the 30 T cell receptor beta chains below, sequenced in a study of blood T cell repertoires in COVID-19. Data came from immunoSEQ multiplex PCR; TCRdb stores just in-frame clones and leaves some out. The repertoire includes around 250,000 clones, roughly nine tenths of them detected once, and 4% to 5% sits in the top ten. The sample was peripheral blood. The receptors derive from a woman in her forties who had recovered from COVID-19.

This rearrangement joins TRBV19 to TRBJ1-5; D may be TRBD1 (5 bases). The CDR3 is 13 amino acids. The germline V and J ends were trimmed by 3 bases and 7 bases, with 10 bases remaining between them. The V gene's germline CDR1 is LNHDA and CDR2 SQIVND (reference sequence). In DNA, the CDR3 is TGTGCCAGTAGTATCAGGGTTGAACAGCCCCAGCATTTT. It encodes CASSIRVEQPQHF.

The rearrangement uses TRBV29-1 and TRBJ2-1; 10 positions match TRBD2. J gave up 8 bases and V 0 bases, and 10 bases lay outside the gene matches. The CDR3 is made up of 16 amino acids. The germline V gene has CDR1 SQVTM and CDR2 ANQGSEA. CDR3 in amino acids: CSVEELGLAAIYEQFF. CDR3 bases: TGCAGCGTTGAAGAGCTAGGACTAGCGGCTATCTATGAGCAGTTCTTC.

This chain joins TRBV11-2 and TRBJ2-2; D is uncertain. The V gene's germline CDR1 is SGHAT and CDR2 FQNNGV. The ends were cut back, 5 bases at V and 6 bases at J, with 13 bases in the middle. The CDR3 spans 14 residues. The CDR3 protein is CASSLLLSAGELFF. CDR3 in DNA: TGTGCCAGCAGCCTACTTCTTTCCGCCGGGGAGCTGTTTTTT.

V usage is TRBV3-1 (or the pseudogene TRBV3-2) and J usage is TRBJ2-5; D is ambiguous. CDR1 LGHDT and CDR2 YNNKEL come from the germline V gene (reference sequence). Trimming removed 3 bases from V and 4 bases from J, with 6 bases in between. CDR3 length: 12 residues. The chain's CDR3 is CASSQQLETQYF. DNA of the CDR3: TGTGCCAGCAGCCAGCAACTAGAGACCCAGTACTTC.

V is TRBV10-3 and J is TRBJ2-7, with 7 bases fitting TRBD2. CDR1 is ENHRY and CDR2 is SYGVKD in the germline V gene. V was pared by 8 bases and J by 0 bases, with 4 bases of the junction left unmatched. This CDR3 is built from 13 residues. This CDR3 is CAIGEGDSYEQYV. The CDR3, as DNA: TGTGCCATCGGGGAGGGAGACTCCTACGAGCAGTACGTC.

The CDR3 coding sequence is TGTGCCAGCAGCCCGTCGGGCTACACCTTC. This codes for CASSPSGYTF. The chain links TRBV7-9 to TRBJ1-2; D uncertain. This CDR3 contains 10 residues. V dropped 5 bases and J dropped 8 bases, with 6 bases sitting between them. CDR1 is SEHNR and CDR2 is FQNEAQ in the germline V gene (reference sequence).

The chain links TRBV10-3 to TRBJ2-7; 7 nucleotides agree with TRBD1. The length of the CDR3 is 12 residues. The germline gives CDR1 ENHRY, CDR2 SYGVKD. V was clipped by 10 bases and J by 4 bases; unmatched bases: 7. CDR3 sequence: CATNRGSYEQYF. The CDR3 nucleotides are TGTGCCACTAACAGGGGTTCGTACGAGCAGTACTTC.

The chain links TRBV19 to TRBJ2-1, with D unresolved. This CDR3 is built from 14 residues. CDR1 LNHDA and CDR2 SQIVND come from the germline V gene (reference sequence). Trimming removed 9 bases from V and 13 bases from J, with 25 bases in between. In DNA, the CDR3 is TGTGCCAGCAAGAGCCTTGATCCGCCCGAGCCCCAGTTCTTC. Encoded protein: CASKSLDPPEPQFF. The full variable domain, with the rest looked up from reference TRBV19 and TRBJ2-1, is DGGITQSPKYLFRKEGQNVTLSCEQNLNHDAMYWYRQDPGQGLRLIYYSQIVNDFQKGDIAEGYSVSREKKESFPLTVTSAQKNPTAFYLCASKSLDPPEPQFFGPGTRLTVL.

The chain has TRBV18 and TRBJ2-1; the match to TRBD2 covers 10 bases. The V gene end was trimmed by 8 bases and the J gene end by 7 bases; junction bases not matched to a gene: 11. Germline V CDR1 and CDR2: KGHSH, LQKENI. This CDR3 spans 15 amino acids. CDR3 DNA: TGTGCCAGCGTTACTAGCGGGGATCTATGGAATGAGCAGTTCTTC. As protein: CASVTSGDLWNEQFF.

This chain joins TRBV10-3 and TRBJ2-3; 8 nucleotides agree with TRBD1. There are 14 residues in the CDR3. CDR1 is ENHRY and CDR2 is SYGVKD in the germline V gene. The V gene end was trimmed by 9 bases and the J gene end by 5 bases; junction bases not matched to a gene: 10. CDR3 in DNA: TGTGCCATTCCCGAGGACAGGGACGGAGATACGCAGTATTTT. It codes for CAIPEDRDGDTQYF.

J is TRBJ1-4 and V is TRBV6-2 or TRBV6-3, with TRBD1 matching over 7 bases. The CDR3 totals 14 residues. Germline V CDR1 and CDR2: MNHEY, SVGEGT. The V segment lost 5 bases and the J segment 7 bases; nucleotides outside the gene matches: 7. The CDR3: CASSNTGAGEKLFF. CDR3 nucleotide sequence: TGTGCCAGCAGTAACACAGGGGCGGGTGAAAAACTGTTTTTT.

V gene TRBV2 combines with J gene TRBJ2-7; no reliable D call. Between the trimmed V and J ends, which lost 5 bases and 3 bases, there was a span of 8 bases. The V gene's germline CDR1 is SNHLY and CDR2 FYNNEI. This CDR3 region has 12 residues. This CDR3 is CASSLSYYEQYF. CDR3 nucleotides: TGTGCCAGCAGTCTTTCCTACTACGAGCAGTACTTC.

With regard to this clone: The junction differs from germline at one of its ends, possibly a read error. The rearrangement links TRBV19 to TRBJ2-1; no reliable D call. CDR1 LNHDA and CDR2 SQIVND come from the germline V gene (reference sequence). The CDR3 covers 15 residues. The CDR3 DNA reads as TGTGCCAGCAGTACAGACCCCTACTCCTACAATGAGCAGTTCTTC. It specifies CASSTDPYSYNEQFF.

The chain employs TRBV11-2 and TRBJ2-2; no firm D call. The CDR3 runs to 15 residues. V lost 5 bases and J lost 6, with 16 bases in between. Germline CDR1 SGHAT, CDR2 FQNNGV. CDR3 in DNA: TGTGCCAGCAGCCGCCTAGGCGGTCATTCCGGGGAGCTGTTTTTT. Translated, it gives CASSRLGGHSGELFF.

In regard to this clone: A read error may produce the germline difference seen at one junction end. This sequence joins TRBV19 and TRBJ1-4; D is ambiguous. CDR1 LNHDA and CDR2 SQIVND come from the germline V gene (reference sequence). The CDR3 has 11 amino acids. This CDR3 reads CASSVRGKLFF. CDR3 DNA: TGTGCCAGTAGTGTCAGAGGAAAATTGTTTTTT.

This chain joins TRBV27 and TRBJ2-3; 7 nucleotides line up with TRBD2. Germline CDR1 is MNHEY and CDR2 is SMNVEV (reference sequence). This CDR3 spans 17 amino acids. Losses at the gene ends were 6 bases for V and 0 bases for J; bases not matched to a gene: 12. The CDR3 coding sequence is TGTGCCAGCAGCCCCGTAGGTAGCGGGTCTAGCACAGATACGCAGTATTTT. Its translation is CASSPVGSGSSTDTQYF.

The chain has TRBV30 and TRBJ2-6, with a weak D call TRBD1 (6 bases). Trimming took off 2 bases at V and 0 bases at J, with 23 bases between the two ends. The CDR3 is made up of 20 amino acids. Germline CDR1 GTSNPN, CDR2 SVGIG (reference sequence). The CDR3 sequence: CAWSLIRGTAPHSGANVLTF. The CDR3 DNA sequence: TGTGCCTGGAGTCTCATAAGGGGGACGGCACCCCACTCTGGGGCCAACGTCCTGACTTTC.

The chain combines TRBV6-5 with TRBJ1-3; D not certain. The V and J ends lost 6 bases and 9 bases respectively, with 12 bases between them. Germline values: CDR1 MNHEY, CDR2 SVGAGI. This CDR3 has 12 amino acids. The CDR3 region has the DNA TGTGCCAGCAGCCCCTCCGCGGGCACCATATATTTT. Its translation is CASSPSAGTIYF.

The chain is built from TRBV10-1 and TRBJ2-2; TRBD1 might be the D (5 bases). Germline CDR1 reads WNHNN; CDR2 reads SYGVQD (reference sequence). The CDR3 totals 14 residues. The ends were cut back, 5 bases at V and 0 bases at J, with 7 bases in the middle. The CDR3: CASSQGANTGELFF. The CDR3 DNA follows: TGCGCCAGCAGTCAGGGCGCGAACACCGGGGAGCTGTTTTTT.

V usage is TRBV3-1 (or the pseudogene TRBV3-2) and J usage is TRBJ2-7, with D hard to call. This CDR3 contains 13 residues. Germline CDR1 is LGHDT and CDR2 is YNNKEL (reference sequence). Trimming took off 1 base at V and 3 bases at J, with 7 bases between the two ends. Here the CDR3 DNA reads TGTGCCAGCAGCCAAGTTTCCGGCTACGAGCAGTACTTC. Translated: CASSQVSGYEQYF.

The chain joins TRBV24-1 to TRBJ1-5; D gene ambiguous. Germline-derived CDR1 and CDR2 are KGHDR and SFDVKD. Trimming shortened V by 10 bases and J by 4 bases, and 13 bases separated the two germline ends. The CDR3 contains 13 residues. The CDR3 DNA follows: TGTGCCACTGCGTCCTACGAAAATCAGCCCCAGCATTTT. Protein: CATASYENQPQHF.

The gene calls are TRBV6-5 and TRBJ1-2; D is possibly TRBD1 (5 bases). Between the trimmed V and J ends, which lost 2 bases and 8 bases, there was a span of 15 bases. Per the germline V gene, CDR1 is MNHEY and CDR2 is SVGAGI. The CDR3 has 14 residues. This chain's CDR3 is CASSYGQGLMGYTF. The CDR3 DNA is TGTGCCAGCAGTTACGGGCAGGGCCTAATGGGCTACACCTTC.

The chain joins TRBV6-2 or TRBV6-3 to TRBJ2-1, with 11 bases identical to TRBD2. V lost 4 bases, J lost 6 bases, and 2 bases stayed unmatched. Per the germline V gene, CDR1 is MNHEY and CDR2 is SVGEGT. The CDR3 runs to 14 residues. The DNA of the CDR3 is TGTGCCAGCAGTTTACTAGCGGGAGTCAATGAGCAGTTCTTC. Encoded protein: CASSLLAGVNEQFF.

The chain recombines TRBV19 with TRBJ1-4, with 9 bases that match TRBD1. Germline V gene sequence: CDR1 LNHDA, CDR2 SQIVND (reference sequence). J was trimmed by 3 bases and V by 4 bases; bases with no gene match: 3. The length of the CDR3 is 15 residues. The CDR3 spells CASSRRQGANEKLFF. The CDR3 nucleotides read TGTGCCAGTAGTAGGCGACAGGGGGCTAATGAAAAACTGTTTTTT.

The chain couples TRBV18 to TRBJ2-5; 8 bases map to TRBD2. Germline assignment: CDR1 KGHSH and CDR2 LQKENI. J lost 0 bases, V lost 3 bases, and 0 bases had no gene match. CDR3 size: 14 residues. Here the CDR3 reads CASSPGLDQETQYF. CDR3 nucleotides: TGTGCCAGCTCACCGGGACTAGACCAAGAGACCCAGTACTTC. The whole variable domain, filled in from reference TRBV18 and TRBJ2-5, reads NAGVMQNPRHLVRRRGQEARLRCSPMKGHSHVYWYRQLPEEGLKFMVYLQKENIIDESGMPKERFSAEFPKEGPSILRIQQVVRGDSAAYFCASSPGLDQETQYFGPGTRLLVL.

The gene calls are TRBV5-1 and TRBJ2-1, with TRBD2 matching 9 bases. The CDR3 is 13 residues long. In germline, CDR1 is SGHRS, CDR2 YFSETQ. The junction had 5 bases not matched to a gene; V was cut back by 4 bases and J by 9 bases. CDR3 DNA sequence: TGCGCCAGCAGCCGGACTAGCGAGGGTGAGCAGTTCTTC. Translated: CASSRTSEGEQFF. Based on the CDR3 plus reference TRBV5-1 and TRBJ2-1, the full variable domain is KAGVTQTPRYLIKTRGQQVTLSCSPISGHRSVSWYQQTPGQGLQFLFEYFSETQRNKGNFPGRFSGRQFSNSRSEMNVSTLELGDSALYLCASSRTSEGEQFFGPGTRLTVL.

This clone was found once. The chain recombines TRBV4-3 with TRBJ2-3; D unclear. Germline V CDR1 and CDR2: LGHNA, YSLEER. There are 15 residues in the CDR3. Trimming shortened V by 0 bases and J by 2 bases, and 9 bases separated the two germline ends. The CDR3: CASSQDGVHTDTQYF. Written as DNA, the CDR3 is TGCGCCAGCAGCCAAGATGGAGTTCACACAGATACGCAGTATTTT.

This chain connects TRBV3-1 (or the pseudogene TRBV3-2) to TRBJ2-7; D is uncertain. Germline V gene data show CDR1 as LGHDT and CDR2 as YNNKEL (reference sequence). The CDR3 extends over 14 amino acids. The V end was cut by 4 bases, the J end by 0 bases, with 10 bases between. Written as DNA, the CDR3 is TGTGCCAGCAGCCCGGCGGTGAGCTCCTACGAGCAGTACTTC. Its protein is CASSPAVSSYEQYF.

This clone was observed a few times. The rearrangement uses TRBV7-9 and TRBJ2-2; no clear D gene. Per germline, CDR1 SEHNR and CDR2 FQNEAQ (reference sequence). This CDR3 has 16 residues. The V and J ends lost 1 base and 4 bases respectively, with 13 bases between them. The DNA for the CDR3 is TGTGCCAGCAGCTTAGGACGGCAGGTTGGCACCGGGGAGCTGTTTTTT. It yields the protein CASSLGRQVGTGELFF.

The chain couples TRBV2 to TRBJ1-2; D unresolved. Germline CDR1 SNHLY, CDR2 FYNNEI. The CDR3 totals 11 residues. CDR3 coding DNA: TGTGGGCAGAATGAAAACTATGGCTACACCTTC. Translated, it gives CGQNENYGYTF. Full variable domain (outside the CDR3, taken from reference TRBV2 and TRBJ1-2): EPEVTQTPSHQVTQMGQEVILRCVPISNHLYFYWYRQILGQKVEFLVSFYNNEISEKSEIFDDQFSVERPDGSNFTLKIRSTKLEDSAMYFCGQNENYGYTFGSGTRLTVV.